Listed below are T cell receptor beta chains from one sample, sequenced in a study of T cell changes during pregnancy in multiple sclerosis. Sequenced by immunoSEQ multiplex PCR; TCRdb stores in-frame clones only, minus some. This sample has tens of thousands of clones, with 92% found just once. Here the sequenced sample was peripheral blood, taken after pregnancy. These TCRs come from a female donor with multiple sclerosis, enrolled in a pregnancy study. CDR3s include the opening cysteine and the closing phenylalanine or tryptophan. The D gene is left open where the match is weak. For some rows the clone size is stated as once, few or many, or as a class when expanded; others skip it.

d_gene	v_gene	j_gene	abundance	CDR3aa	CDR3nt
.	TRBV7-6	TRBJ2-3	.	CASSLSAVTDTQYF	TGTGCCAGCAGCTTAAGTGCGGTCACAGATACGCAGTATTTT
.	TRBV2	TRBJ1-1	.	CASGTFRSESAFF	TGTGCCAGCGGGACTTTCAGGTCGGAATCGGCTTTCTTT
TRBD2	TRBV14	TRBJ2-1	.	CASSHLLAGSYNEQFF	TGTGCCAGCAGCCACTTACTAGCGGGATCCTACAATGAGCAGTTCTTC
.	TRBV9	TRBJ2-1	.	CASSVDLAPYNEQFF	TGTGCCAGCAGCGTAGATCTAGCACCGTACAATGAGCAGTTCTTC
TRBD2	TRBV11-2	TRBJ2-1	.	CASSSGLAANEQFF	TGTGCCAGCAGCTCTGGACTAGCGGCTAATGAGCAGTTCTTC
.	TRBV28	TRBJ1-3	.	CASSQGTGNTIYF	TGTGCCAGTAGTCAGGGGACTGGAAACACCATATATTTT
TRBD1	TRBV7-9	TRBJ1-2	.	CASSLGTGADNYGYTF	TGTGCCAGCAGCTTGGGGACAGGGGCCGATAACTATGGCTACACCTTC
.	TRBV20-1	TRBJ2-5	once	CSAINSETQYF	TGCAGTGCTATAAACTCGGAGACCCAGTACTTC
.	TRBV2	TRBJ2-7	.	CASSEPRGNYEQYF	TGTGCCAGCAGTGAACCCAGGGGAAACTACGAGCAGTACTTC
TRBD1	TRBV28	TRBJ1-1	.	CASILGSGGTEAFF	TGTGCCAGCATCTTGGGATCAGGGGGTACTGAAGCTTTCTTT
TRBD2	TRBV5-4	TRBJ2-7	.	CASSWWTSGSNEQYF	TGTGCCAGCAGCTGGTGGACTAGCGGGAGCAACGAGCAGTACTTC
TRBD1	TRBV7-9	TRBJ2-1	.	CASSLFDRAVYNEQFF	TGTGCCAGCAGCTTATTTGACAGGGCGGTCTACAATGAGCAGTTCTTC
.	TRBV5-1	TRBJ1-5	.	CASSLASDQPQHF	TGCGCCAGCAGCTTGGCCTCCGATCAGCCCCAGCATTTT
.	TRBV21-1	TRBJ2-3	once	CASRGGTDTQYF	TGTGCCAGCAGAGGGGGCACAGATACGCAGTATTTT
.	TRBV2	TRBJ2-7	.	CASRPPNYEQYF	TGTGCCAGCAGACCCCCTAACTACGAGCAGTACTTC
.	TRBV9	TRBJ2-1	.	CASSLRAGTTHNEQFF	TGTGCCAGCAGCTTACGAGCCGGGACAACTCACAATGAGCAGTTCTTC
TRBD1	TRBV9	TRBJ1-1	.	CASSAHDRVGNTEAFF	TGTGCCAGCAGCGCCCACGACAGGGTCGGGAACACTGAAGCTTTCTTT
TRBD1	TRBV27	TRBJ1-1	.	CASSRPGQGKGTEAFF	TGTGCCAGCAGTAGGCCGGGACAGGGGAAGGGCACTGAAGCTTTCTTT
.	TRBV5-1	TRBJ2-3	.	CASRQGGSTDTQYF	TGCGCCAGCAGGCAGGGGGGAAGCACAGATACGCAGTATTTT
.	TRBV30	TRBJ2-1	.	CAWRVTVRQGGREQFF	TGTGCCTGGAGGGTGACTGTGAGACAAGGGGGTCGTGAGCAGTTCTTC
.	TRBV5-4	TRBJ2-7	.	CASSLGSGGTYEQYF	TGTGCCAGCAGCTTGGGGAGCGGAGGGACGTACGAGCAGTACTTC
.	TRBV7-9	TRBJ1-2	.	CASSLQDSSYGYTF	TGTGCCAGCAGCTTACAGGACAGCAGCTATGGCTACACCTTC
.	TRBV28	TRBJ2-7	.	CASSSHHGTYEQYF	TGTGCCAGCAGTTCCCACCACGGGACCTACGAGCAGTACTTC
TRBD1	TRBV11-2	TRBJ1-2	.	CASSPLSGTGGHYGYTF	TGTGCCAGCAGCCCACTTTCTGGGACAGGGGGCCACTATGGCTACACCTTC
TRBD2	TRBV4-1	TRBJ2-1	.	CASSQMPGLAATNEQFF	TGCGCCAGCAGCCAAATGCCGGGACTAGCGGCCACCAATGAGCAGTTCTTC
.	TRBV19	TRBJ1-4	.	CASSITGAQEKLFF	TGTGCCAGTAGTATCACCGGAGCCCAGGAAAAACTGTTTTTT
.	TRBV7-9	TRBJ2-7	.	CASSSTAGEQYF	TGTGCCAGCAGCTCTACAGCGGGCGAGCAGTACTTC
TRBD1	TRBV5-1	TRBJ2-2	.	CASGPRGPNTGELFF	TGCGCCAGCGGACCCAGGGGGCCGAACACCGGGGAGCTGTTTTTT
.	TRBV12-5	TRBJ1-4	few	CASGTSANEKLFF	TGTGCTAGTGGGACTTCGGCTAATGAAAAACTGTTTTTT
TRBD1	TRBV28	TRBJ2-5	.	CASSSPLGQGSETQYF	TGTGCCAGCAGTTCCCCTCTTGGACAGGGCTCAGAGACCCAGTACTTC
TRBD2	TRBV4-1	TRBJ2-7	.	CASSTLLGLAGGPKSYEQYF	TGCGCCAGCAGCACACTTCTTGGACTAGCGGGAGGGCCGAAGTCCTACGAGCAGTACTTC
.	TRBV6-5	TRBJ1-1	.	CASRGWLNTEAFF	TGTGCCAGCCGAGGGTGGTTGAACACTGAAGCTTTCTTT
.	TRBV7-2	TRBJ1-4	few	CASSEATGEKLFF	TGTGCCAGCAGTGAGGCAACGGGTGAAAAACTGTTTTTT
.	TRBV6-1	TRBJ1-5	.	CASSELRQAQPQHF	TGTGCCAGCAGTGAACTTCGACAGGCTCAGCCCCAGCATTTT
TRBD1	TRBV30	TRBJ1-4	.	CAWSARGGTNEKLFF	TGTGCCTGGAGTGCAAGAGGGGGCACTAATGAAAAACTGTTTTTT
.	TRBV7-9	TRBJ2-1	.	CASSLVSSLDEQFF	TGTGCCAGCAGCTTAGTTTCTAGTCTCGATGAGCAGTTCTTC
.	TRBV27	TRBJ2-7	.	CASSLRDQYYEQYF	TGTGCCAGCAGTCTCCGGGATCAGTACTACGAGCAGTACTTC
.	TRBV28	TRBJ1-2	.	CASSLTEIEGYTF	TGTGCCAGCAGTTTAACAGAGATTGAGGGCTACACCTTC
.	TRBV9	TRBJ1-1	.	CASSVEGWGVAGEKAFF	TGTGCCAGCAGCGTAGAGGGTTGGGGGGTGGCAGGCGAAAAAGCTTTCTTT
TRBD2	TRBV5-1	TRBJ2-1	.	CASSLDRLAGNNEQFF	TGCGCCAGCAGCTTGGATAGGCTAGCGGGAAACAATGAGCAGTTCTTC